This T cell receptor beta chain was identified during a study of blood T cell repertoires in COVID-19. At the level of the study: Researchers got acute and convalescent COVID-19 samples from the United States, Italy and Spain. Nucleic acid was either cDNA or gDNA, and it came from T cells, B-cell-depleted T cells, or PBMCs.

Sequencing was performed with immunoSEQ multiplex PCR; in TCRdb, only in-frame clones are kept and a portion is missing. The data show 200,000 to 300,000 clones, with approximately 86% seen just once and nearly 2% held by the top ten. Germline CDR1 reads LNHDA; CDR2 reads SQIVND (reference sequence). With 5 bases clipped from V and 1 base from J, the junction kept 6 bases outside the gene matches. This CDR3 has 15 residues. The receptor comes from a man in his thirties or forties with active or convalescent COVID-19. Source material: peripheral blood. J is TRBJ1-1 and V is TRBV19; TRBD1 matches 8 bases. CDR3 nucleotides: TGTGCCAGTAGTCGGGCAGGGGGCGCGAACACTGAAGCTTTCTTT. Translated, it gives CASSRAGGANTEAFF.